The 3 T cell receptor beta chains listed next were all sequenced from one sample in a study of shared clonotypes between healthy human individuals. Selected positively for CCR7 and CD45RO-negative, naive CD8 cells excluded terminally differentiated effector memory CD45RA+ cells. Clones were read by immunoSEQ multiplex PCR, and TCRdb kept only the in-frame ones, dropping some. Here the sample spans about 1.9 million clones, 90% to 95% being singletons. The sequenced sample was naive CD8+ T cells from PBMCs. The receptors stem from a man aged 18 to 30 in good health. Some clones in this sample may be carry-over from other donors' samples.

The genes are TRBV29-1 and TRBJ1-2; D ambiguous. CDR1 is SQVTM and CDR2 is ANQGSEA in the germline V gene. The CDR3 is 11 residues long. V lost 8 bases and J 8 bases, leaving 15 bases between the germline ends. The CDR3 reads CSHLLAGGYTF. CDR3 nucleotides: TGCAGCCACTTACTTGCGGGAGGCTACACCTTC.

The chain employs TRBV7-9 and TRBJ2-1; maybe TRBD1 (5 bases). CDR3 length: 16 residues. The V end was cut by 5 bases, the J end by 6 bases, with 20 bases between. The germline V gene has CDR1 SEHNR and CDR2 FQNEAQ (reference sequence). The DNA of the CDR3 is TGTGCCAGCAGCACCCCGATATGGGGCCGAGGCAATGAGCAGTTCTTC. Residues: CASSTPIWGRGNEQFF. The whole variable domain, remainder taken from reference TRBV7-9 and TRBJ2-1, is DTGVSQNPRHKITKRGQNVTFRCDPISEHNRLYWYRQTLGQGPEFLTYFQNEAQLEKSRLLSDRFSAERPKGSFSTLEIQRTEQGDSAMYLCASSTPIWGRGNEQFFGPGTRLTVL.

V and J are TRBV25-1 and TRBJ2-1; possible D gene TRBD2, 6 bases. In germline, CDR1 is MGHDK, CDR2 SYGVNS. Trimming removed 4 bases from V and 4 bases from J, with 11 bases in between. The CDR3 sequence is 14 residues long. The DNA for the CDR3 is TGTGCCAGCAGTGTCGACCGGGAGTACAATGAGCAGTTCTTC. It encodes CASSVDREYNEQFF.